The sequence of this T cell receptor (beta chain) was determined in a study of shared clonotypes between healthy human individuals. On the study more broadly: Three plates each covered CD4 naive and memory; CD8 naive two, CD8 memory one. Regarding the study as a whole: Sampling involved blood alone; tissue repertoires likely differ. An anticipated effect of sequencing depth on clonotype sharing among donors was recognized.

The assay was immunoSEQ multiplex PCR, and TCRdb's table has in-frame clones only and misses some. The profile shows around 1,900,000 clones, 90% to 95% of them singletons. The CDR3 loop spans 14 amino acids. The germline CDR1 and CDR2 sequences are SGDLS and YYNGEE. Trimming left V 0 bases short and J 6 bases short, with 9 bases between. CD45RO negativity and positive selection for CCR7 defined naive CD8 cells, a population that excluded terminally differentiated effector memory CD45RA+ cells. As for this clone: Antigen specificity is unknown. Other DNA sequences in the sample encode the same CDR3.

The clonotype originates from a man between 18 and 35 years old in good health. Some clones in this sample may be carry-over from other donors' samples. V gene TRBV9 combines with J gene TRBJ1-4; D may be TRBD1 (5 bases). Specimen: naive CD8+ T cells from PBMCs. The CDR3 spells CASSVGGRDEKLFF. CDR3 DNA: TGTGCCAGCAGCGTAGGAGGCAGGGATGAAAAACTGTTTTTT.